This T cell receptor beta chain emerged from a study of cytotoxic CD8 clonotypes in ibrutinib-treated CLL. Assay: immunoSEQ multiplex PCR; the TCRdb copy retains only in-frame clones and omits some. The data contain 60,000 to 95,000 clones, less than 90% of them singletons. The CDR3 is 12 residues long. Germline assignment: CDR1 MDHEN and CDR2 SYDVKM. The V gene lost 3 bases and the J gene lost 4 bases, with 7 bases spanning the gap. This TCR was sampled from a human donor with chronic lymphocytic leukemia. J is TRBJ2-7 and V is TRBV28; D gene unclear. The starting material was PBMCs, obtained after 24 months of ibrutinib treatment. The CDR3 sequence is CASSLLMYEQYF. CDR3 DNA: TGTGCCAGCAGTTTGCTCATGTACGAGCAGTACTTC.